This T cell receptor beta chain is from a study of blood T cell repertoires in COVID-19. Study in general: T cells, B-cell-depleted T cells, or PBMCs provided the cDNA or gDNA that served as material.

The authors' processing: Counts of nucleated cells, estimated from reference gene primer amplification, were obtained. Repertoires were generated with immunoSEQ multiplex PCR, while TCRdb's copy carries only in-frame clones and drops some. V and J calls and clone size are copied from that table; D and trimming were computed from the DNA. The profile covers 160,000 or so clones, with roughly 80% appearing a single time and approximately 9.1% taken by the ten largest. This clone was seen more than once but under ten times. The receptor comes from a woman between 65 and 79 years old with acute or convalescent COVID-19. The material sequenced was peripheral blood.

The CDR3 sequence: CASSVGQGAQGANVLTF. In DNA, the CDR3 is TGTGCCAGCAGCGTAGGACAGGGGGCGCAAGGGGCCAACGTCCTGACTTTC. The chain uses TRBV9 and TRBJ2-6; 10 positions match TRBD1. Germline CDR1 is SGDLS and CDR2 is YYNGEE. This CDR3 spans 17 amino acids. The V gene end was trimmed by 0 bases and the J gene end by 4 bases; junction bases not matched to a gene: 4.